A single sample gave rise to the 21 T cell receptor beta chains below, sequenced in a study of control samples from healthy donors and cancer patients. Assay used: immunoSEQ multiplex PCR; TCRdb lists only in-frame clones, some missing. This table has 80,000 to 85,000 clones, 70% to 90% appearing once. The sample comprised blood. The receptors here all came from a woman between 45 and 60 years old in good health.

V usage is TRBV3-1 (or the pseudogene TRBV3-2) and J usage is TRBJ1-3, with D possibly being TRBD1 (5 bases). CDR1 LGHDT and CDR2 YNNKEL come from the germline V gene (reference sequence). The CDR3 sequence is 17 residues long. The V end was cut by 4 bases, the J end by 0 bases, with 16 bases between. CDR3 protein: CASSRYRGDLSGNTIYF. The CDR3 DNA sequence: TGTGCCAGCAGCCGATACAGAGGGGATCTCTCTGGAAACACCATATATTTT.

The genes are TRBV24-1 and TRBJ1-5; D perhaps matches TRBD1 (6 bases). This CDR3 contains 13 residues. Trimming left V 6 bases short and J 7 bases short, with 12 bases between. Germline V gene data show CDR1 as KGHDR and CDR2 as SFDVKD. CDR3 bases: TGTGCCACCAGTCTGAGGGGGACCCAGCCCCAGCATTTT. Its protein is CATSLRGTQPQHF.

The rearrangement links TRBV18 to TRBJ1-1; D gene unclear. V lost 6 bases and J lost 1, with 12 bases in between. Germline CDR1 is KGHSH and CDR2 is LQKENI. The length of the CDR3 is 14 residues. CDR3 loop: CASSPLKGNTEAFF. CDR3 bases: TGTGCCAGCTCGCCGTTAAAGGGGAACACTGAAGCTTTCTTT.

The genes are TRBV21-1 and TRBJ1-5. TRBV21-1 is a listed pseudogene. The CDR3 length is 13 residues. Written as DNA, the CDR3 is TGTGCCAGCAAACGGCATATTAATCAGCCCCAGCATTTT. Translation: CASKRHINQPQHF.

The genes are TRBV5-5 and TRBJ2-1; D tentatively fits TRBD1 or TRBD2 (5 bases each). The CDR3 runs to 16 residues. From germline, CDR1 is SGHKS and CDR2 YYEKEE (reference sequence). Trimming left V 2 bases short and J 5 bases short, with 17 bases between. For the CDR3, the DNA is TGTGCCAGCAGCTTCGGGGCGTCAAGCATTAACAATGAGCAGTTCTTC. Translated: CASSFGASSINNEQFF.

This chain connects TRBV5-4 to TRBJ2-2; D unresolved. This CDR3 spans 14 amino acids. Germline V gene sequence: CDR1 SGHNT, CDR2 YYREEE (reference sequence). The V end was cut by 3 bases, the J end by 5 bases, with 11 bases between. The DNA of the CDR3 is TGTGCCAGCAGCTACAATGTCGGGACCGGGGAGCTGTTTTTT. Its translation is CASSYNVGTGELFF. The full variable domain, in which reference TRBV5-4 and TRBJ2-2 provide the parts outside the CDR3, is ETGVTQSPTHLIKTRGQQVTLRCSSQSGHNTVSWYQQALGQGPQFIFQYYREEENGRGNFPPRFSGLQFPNYSSELNVNALELDDSALYLCASSYNVGTGELFFGEGSRLTVL.

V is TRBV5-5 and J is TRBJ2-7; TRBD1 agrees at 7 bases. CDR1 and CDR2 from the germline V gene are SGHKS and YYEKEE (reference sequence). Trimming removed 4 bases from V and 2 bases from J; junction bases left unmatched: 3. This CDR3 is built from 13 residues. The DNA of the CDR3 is TGTGCCAGCAGCGTGGGGACAGCCTACGAGCAGTACTTC. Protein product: CASSVGTAYEQYF.

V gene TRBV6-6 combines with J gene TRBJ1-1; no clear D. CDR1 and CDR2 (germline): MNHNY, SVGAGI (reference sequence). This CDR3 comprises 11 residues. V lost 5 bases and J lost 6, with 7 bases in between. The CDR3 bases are TGTGCCAGCAGTCTGGATCCTGAAGCTTTCTTT. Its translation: CASSLDPEAFF.

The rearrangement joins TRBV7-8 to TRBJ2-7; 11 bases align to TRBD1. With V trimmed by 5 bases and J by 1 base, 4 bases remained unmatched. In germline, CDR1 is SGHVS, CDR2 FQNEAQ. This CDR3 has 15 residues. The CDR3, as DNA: TGTGCCAGCAGCCCAGGGACAGGGGGTTCCTACGAGCAGTACTTC. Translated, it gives CASSPGTGGSYEQYF.

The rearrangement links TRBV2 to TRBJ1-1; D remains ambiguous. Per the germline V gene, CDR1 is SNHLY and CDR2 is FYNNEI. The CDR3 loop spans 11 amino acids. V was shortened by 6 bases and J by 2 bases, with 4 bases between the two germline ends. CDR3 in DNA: TGTGCCAGCAGAGGAAACACTGAAGCTTTCTTT. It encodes CASRGNTEAFF. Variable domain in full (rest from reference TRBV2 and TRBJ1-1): EPEVTQTPSHQVTQMGQEVILRCVPISNHLYFYWYRQILGQKVEFLVSFYNNEISEKSEIFDDQFSVERPDGSNFTLKIRSTKLEDSAMYFCASRGNTEAFFGQGTRLTVV.

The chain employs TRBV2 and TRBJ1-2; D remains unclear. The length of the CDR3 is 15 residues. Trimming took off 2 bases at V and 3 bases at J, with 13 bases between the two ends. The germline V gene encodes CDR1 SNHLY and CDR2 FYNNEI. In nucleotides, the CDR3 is TGTGCCAGCAGTGAAAAACCCACCTCCGACTATGGCTACACCTTC. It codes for CASSEKPTSDYGYTF.

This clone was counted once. In DNA, the CDR3 is TGTGCCAGCAGCTTACAAGGGGAGTGGAGCACTGAAGCTTTCTTT. The encoded protein is CASSLQGEWSTEAFF. The genes are TRBV13 and TRBJ1-1; D may be TRBD1 (5 bases). The CDR3 is made up of 15 amino acids. CDR1 PRHDT and CDR2 FYEKMQ come from the germline V gene (reference sequence). Trimming took off 2 bases at V and 4 bases at J, with 14 bases between the two ends.

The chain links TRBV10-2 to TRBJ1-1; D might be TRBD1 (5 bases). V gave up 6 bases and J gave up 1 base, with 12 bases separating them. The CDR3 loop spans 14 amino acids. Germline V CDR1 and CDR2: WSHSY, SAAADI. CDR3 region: CASRGGVQNTEAFF. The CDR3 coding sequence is TGCGCCAGCAGGGGGGGGGTTCAGAACACTGAAGCTTTCTTT.

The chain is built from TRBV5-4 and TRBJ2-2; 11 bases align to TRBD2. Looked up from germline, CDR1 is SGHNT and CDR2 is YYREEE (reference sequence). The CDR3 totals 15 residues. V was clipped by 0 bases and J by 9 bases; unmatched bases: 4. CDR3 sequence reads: CASSLDLAGGRELFF. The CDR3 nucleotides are TGTGCCAGCAGCTTGGATTTAGCGGGGGGGCGGGAGCTGTTTTTT.

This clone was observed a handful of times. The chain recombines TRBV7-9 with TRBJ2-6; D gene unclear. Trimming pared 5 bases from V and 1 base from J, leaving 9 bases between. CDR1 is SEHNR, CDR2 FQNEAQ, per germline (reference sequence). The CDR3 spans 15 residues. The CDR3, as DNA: TGTGCCAGCAGCCAGCAGGCGTCTGGGGCCAACGTCCTGACTTTC. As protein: CASSQQASGANVLTF.

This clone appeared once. Here the CDR3 reads CASSLMGKNIQYF. DNA for the CDR3: TGTGCCAGCAGCTTAATGGGAAAAAACATTCAGTACTTC. The chain links TRBV7-8 to TRBJ2-4; D not resolved. From germline, CDR1 is SGHVS and CDR2 FQNEAQ. V was trimmed by 2 bases and J by 4 bases, leaving 6 bases between them. The length of the CDR3 is 13 residues.

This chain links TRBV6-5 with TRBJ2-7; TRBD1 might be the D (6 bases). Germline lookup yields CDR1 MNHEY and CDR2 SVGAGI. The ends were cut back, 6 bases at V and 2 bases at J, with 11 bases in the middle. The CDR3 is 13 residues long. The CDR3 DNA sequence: TGTGCCAGCAGGCAGGGACAACCCTACGAGCAGTACTTC. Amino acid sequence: CASRQGQPYEQYF.

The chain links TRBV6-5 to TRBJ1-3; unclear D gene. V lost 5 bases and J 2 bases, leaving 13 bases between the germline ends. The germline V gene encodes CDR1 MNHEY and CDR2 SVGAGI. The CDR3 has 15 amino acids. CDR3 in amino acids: CASSTGRSAGNTIYF. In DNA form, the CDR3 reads TGTGCCAGCAGTACGGGCCGTTCGGCTGGAAACACCATATATTTT.

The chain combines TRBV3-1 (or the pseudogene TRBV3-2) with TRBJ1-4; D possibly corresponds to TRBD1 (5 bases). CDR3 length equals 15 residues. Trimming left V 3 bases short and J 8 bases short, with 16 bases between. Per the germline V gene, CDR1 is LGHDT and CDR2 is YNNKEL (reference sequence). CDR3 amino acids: CASSHFVGTEEKLFF. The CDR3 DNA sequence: TGTGCCAGCAGCCACTTTGTAGGGACGGAGGAAAAACTGTTTTTT.

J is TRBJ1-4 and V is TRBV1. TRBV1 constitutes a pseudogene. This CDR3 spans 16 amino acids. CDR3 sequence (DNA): TGCACCAGCAGCCAAGATCTGAAAGGGGAGGGGGAAAAACTGTTTTTT. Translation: CTSSQDLKGEGEKLFF.

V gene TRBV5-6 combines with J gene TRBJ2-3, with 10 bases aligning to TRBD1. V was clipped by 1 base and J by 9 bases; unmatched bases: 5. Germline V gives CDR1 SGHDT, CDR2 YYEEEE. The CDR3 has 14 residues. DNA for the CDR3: TGTGCCAGCAGCTTGAGACAGGGGGCGAGGACGCAGTATTTT. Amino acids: CASSLRQGARTQYF.